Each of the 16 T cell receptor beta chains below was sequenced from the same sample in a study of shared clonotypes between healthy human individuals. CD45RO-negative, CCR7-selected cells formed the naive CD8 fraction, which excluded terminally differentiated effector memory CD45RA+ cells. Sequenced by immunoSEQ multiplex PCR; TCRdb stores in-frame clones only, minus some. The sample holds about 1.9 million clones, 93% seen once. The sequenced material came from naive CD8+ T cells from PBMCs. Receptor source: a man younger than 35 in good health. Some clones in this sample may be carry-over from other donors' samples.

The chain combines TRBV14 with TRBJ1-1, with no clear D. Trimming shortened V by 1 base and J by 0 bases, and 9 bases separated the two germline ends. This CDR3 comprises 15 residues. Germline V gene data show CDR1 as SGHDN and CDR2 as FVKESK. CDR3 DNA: TGTGCCAGCAGCCAAGGTGGGTACGTGAACACTGAAGCTTTCTTT. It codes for CASSQGGYVNTEAFF.

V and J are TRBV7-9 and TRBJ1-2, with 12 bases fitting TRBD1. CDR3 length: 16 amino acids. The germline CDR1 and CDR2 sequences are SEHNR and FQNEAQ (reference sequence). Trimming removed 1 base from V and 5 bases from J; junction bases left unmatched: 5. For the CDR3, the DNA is TGTGCCAGCAGCTTAGGAGGGACAGGGGGCGCGTATGGCTACACCTTC. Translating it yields CASSLGGTGGAYGYTF.

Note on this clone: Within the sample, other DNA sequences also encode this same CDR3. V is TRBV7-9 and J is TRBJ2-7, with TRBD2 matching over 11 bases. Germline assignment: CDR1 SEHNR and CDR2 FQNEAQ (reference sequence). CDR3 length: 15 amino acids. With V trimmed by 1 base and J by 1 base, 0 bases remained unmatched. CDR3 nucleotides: TGTGCCAGCAGCTTAGGACTAGCGGGATCCTACGAGCAGTACTTC. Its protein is CASSLGLAGSYEQYF.

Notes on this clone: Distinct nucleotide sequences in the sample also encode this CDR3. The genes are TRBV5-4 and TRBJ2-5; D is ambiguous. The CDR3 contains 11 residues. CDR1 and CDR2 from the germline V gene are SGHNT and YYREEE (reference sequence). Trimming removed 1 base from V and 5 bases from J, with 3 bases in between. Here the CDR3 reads CASSLSETQYF. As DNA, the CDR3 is TGTGCCAGCAGCTTGAGCGAGACCCAGTACTTC.

CDR3 in amino acids: CASSLDISGTEAFF. The CDR3 DNA reads TGTGCCAGCTCACTGGACATTTCTGGCACTGAAGCTTTCTTT. The chain uses TRBV18 and TRBJ1-1; possibly TRBD1 for D (5 bases). This CDR3 has 14 residues. Germline-derived CDR1 and CDR2 are KGHSH and LQKENI. V shed 4 bases and J shed 4 bases, with 13 bases lying between them.

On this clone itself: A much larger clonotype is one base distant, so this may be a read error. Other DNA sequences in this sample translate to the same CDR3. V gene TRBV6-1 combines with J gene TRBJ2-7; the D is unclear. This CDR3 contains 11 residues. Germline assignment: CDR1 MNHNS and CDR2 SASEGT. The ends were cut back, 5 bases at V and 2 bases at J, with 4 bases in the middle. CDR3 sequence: CASSPPYEQYF. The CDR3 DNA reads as TGTGCCAGCAGTCCCCCCTACGAGCAGTACTTC.

The CDR3 region is CAISEGSGSLSPNTGELFF. CDR3 coding DNA: TGTGCCATCAGTGAGGGGTCGGGCTCTCTATCCCCGAACACCGGGGAGCTGTTTTTT. This rearrangement joins TRBV10-3 to TRBJ2-2, with unresolved D. Germline V gene data show CDR1 as ENHRY and CDR2 as SYGVKD. The length of the CDR3 is 19 residues. Trimming pared 2 bases from V and 0 bases from J, leaving 19 bases between.

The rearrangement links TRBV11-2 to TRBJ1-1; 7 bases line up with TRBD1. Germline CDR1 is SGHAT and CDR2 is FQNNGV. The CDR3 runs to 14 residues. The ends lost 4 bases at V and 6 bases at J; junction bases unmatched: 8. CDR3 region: CASSWGQFSAEAFF. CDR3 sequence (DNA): TGTGCCAGCAGCTGGGGACAGTTTTCCGCTGAAGCTTTCTTT. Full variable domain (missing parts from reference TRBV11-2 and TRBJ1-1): EAGVAQSPRYKIIEKRQSVAFWCNPISGHATLYWYQQILGQGPKLLIQFQNNGVVDDSQLPKDRFSAERLKGVDSTLKIQPAKLEDSAVYLCASSWGQFSAEAFFGQGTRLTVV.

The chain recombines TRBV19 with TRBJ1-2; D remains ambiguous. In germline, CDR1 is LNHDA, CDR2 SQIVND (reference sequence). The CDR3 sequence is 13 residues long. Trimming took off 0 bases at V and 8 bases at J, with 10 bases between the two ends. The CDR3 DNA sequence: TGTGCCAGTAGTATAGATGTGGAGGACGGCTACACCTTC. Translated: CASSIDVEDGYTF.

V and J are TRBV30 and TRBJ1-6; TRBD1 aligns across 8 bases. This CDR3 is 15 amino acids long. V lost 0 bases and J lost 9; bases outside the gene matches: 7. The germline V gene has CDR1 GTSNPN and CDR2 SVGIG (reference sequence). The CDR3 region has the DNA TGTGCCTGGAGTGTAGGGCAGGGGGCAAGTTCACCCCTCCACTTT. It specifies CAWSVGQGASSPLHF.

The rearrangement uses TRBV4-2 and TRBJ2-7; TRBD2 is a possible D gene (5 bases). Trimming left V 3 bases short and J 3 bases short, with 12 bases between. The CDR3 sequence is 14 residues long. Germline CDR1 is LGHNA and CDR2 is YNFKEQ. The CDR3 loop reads CASSQEADGYEQYF. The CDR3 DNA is TGTGCCAGCAGCCAGGAAGCGGACGGCTACGAGCAGTACTTC.

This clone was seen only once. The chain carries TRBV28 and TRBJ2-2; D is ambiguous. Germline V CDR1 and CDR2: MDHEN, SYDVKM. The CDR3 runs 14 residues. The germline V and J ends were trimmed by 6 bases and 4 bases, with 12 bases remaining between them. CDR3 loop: CASSFVLGTGELFF. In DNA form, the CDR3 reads TGTGCCAGCAGCTTCGTGCTGGGCACCGGGGAGCTGTTTTTT.

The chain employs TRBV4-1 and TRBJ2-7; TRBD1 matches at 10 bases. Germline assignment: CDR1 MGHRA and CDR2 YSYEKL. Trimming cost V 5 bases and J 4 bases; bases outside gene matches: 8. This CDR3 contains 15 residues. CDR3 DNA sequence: TGCGCCAGCAGCGTACGACAGGGGGCGCAGTACGAGCAGTACTTC. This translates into CASSVRQGAQYEQYF.

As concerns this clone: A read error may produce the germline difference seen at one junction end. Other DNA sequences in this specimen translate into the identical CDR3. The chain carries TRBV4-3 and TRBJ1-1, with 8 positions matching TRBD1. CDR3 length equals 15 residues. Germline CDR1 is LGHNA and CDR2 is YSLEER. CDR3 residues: CASSQLTGGYTEAFF. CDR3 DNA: TGCGCTAGCAGCCAGCTAACAGGGGGATACACTGAAGCTTTCTTT.

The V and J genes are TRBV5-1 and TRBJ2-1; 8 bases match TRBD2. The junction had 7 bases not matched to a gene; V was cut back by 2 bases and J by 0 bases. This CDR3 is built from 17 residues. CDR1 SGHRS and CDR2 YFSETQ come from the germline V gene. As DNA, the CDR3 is TGCGCCAGCAGCTTTGAGGCGACTAGCGTCTCCTACAATGAGCAGTTCTTC. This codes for CASSFEATSVSYNEQFF.

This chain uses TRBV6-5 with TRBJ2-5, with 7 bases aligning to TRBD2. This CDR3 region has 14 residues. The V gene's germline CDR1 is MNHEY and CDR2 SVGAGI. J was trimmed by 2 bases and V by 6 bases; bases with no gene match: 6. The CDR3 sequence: CASSPLGLQETQYF. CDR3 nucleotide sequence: TGTGCCAGCAGCCCCCTGGGACTACAAGAGACCCAGTACTTC.